This T cell receptor (beta chain) was captured in a study of T-cell reconstitution after alpha-beta-depleted transplantation in children. This sample's TCRbeta library carried unique molecular identifier barcodes. TCRdb re-called the PCR reads with MiXCR, one entry per CDR3 protein. Of about 72,000 distinct CDR3 sequences listed, just under 7.5% are singletons. The germline CDR1 and CDR2 sequences are SGHTA and FQGNSA. The CDR3 covers 13 residues. V lost 5 bases, J lost 0 bases, and 5 bases lay in between. This clonotype was recorded a few times. The sequences come from PBMCs from the stem cell graft donor, collected from the stem cell graft. The rearrangement joins TRBV7-2 to TRBJ1-5; no firm D call. This clonotype originated in a human donor who donated a stem cell graft to a child with acute lymphoblastic leukemia. Here the CDR3 reads CASSPYSNQPQHF. In DNA, the CDR3 is TGTGCCAGCAGCCCCTATAGCAATCAGCCCCAGCATTTT.